This T cell receptor (beta chain) was found in a study of coeliac disease. Study as a whole: Without high-resolution HLA typing, biased TRBV7-2 usage was examined as a proof of principle. Overall study findings and caveats: Few TRB amino acid sequences were shared between samples; most were unique.

The CDR3 consists of 16 residues. The ends were cut back, 0 bases at V and 4 bases at J, with 15 bases in the middle. Germline V lookup: CDR1 LGHNA, CDR2 YSLEER. Clones were sequenced by immunoSEQ multiplex PCR, and TCRdb holds only the in-frame ones, with some missing. Of some 4,500 clones listed, 62% are singletons. As concerns this clone: Its antigen is as yet unknown.

The sample comprised lamina propria lymphocytes from the gut. The V and J genes are TRBV4-3 and TRBJ1-2, with no clear D. This receptor was identified in a woman in her 70s with celiac disease. The CDR3 nucleotides read TGCGCCAGCAGCCAAGATAACCAGGCCCCTCTCTATGGCTACACCTTC. This sequence encodes CASSQDNQAPLYGYTF.